Shown below are 15 T cell receptor beta chains from a single sample sequenced in a study of metastatic and nonmetastatic thyroid tumors. Every patient was untreated before thyroid surgery. TCRdb reassembled clones from the PCR reads with MiXCR. This sample has 50,000 or so clones; approximately 20% occur once, and the top ten carry over 3%. Sequenced sample: blood. All receptors come from a male donor with papillary thyroid cancer or a benign thyroid nodule (not recorded which). Some clones in this sample may be carry-over from other donors' samples.

This clone has at least ten counts. This chain links TRBV9 with TRBJ1-2; the D gene is possibly TRBD1 (6 bases). Germline V gene sequence: CDR1 SGDLS, CDR2 YYNGEE. V was cut by 4 bases and J by 4 bases, with 14 bases left in between. This CDR3 spans 14 amino acids. The CDR3 protein is CASSPPGTTYGYTF. In DNA, the CDR3 is TGTGCCAGCAGCCCACCAGGGACAACCTATGGCTACACCTTC. The whole variable domain, filled in from reference TRBV9 and TRBJ1-2, reads DSGVTQTPKHLITATGQRVTLRCSPRSGDLSVYWYQQSLDQGLQFLIQYYNGEERAKGNILERFSAQQFPDLHSELNLSSLELGDSALYFCASSPPGTTYGYTFGSGTRLTVV.

This clone was counted many times. The chain couples TRBV6-5 to TRBJ2-2; D not certain. This CDR3 contains 15 residues. V lost 2 bases, J lost 1 base, and 8 bases lay in between. From germline, CDR1 is MNHEY and CDR2 SVGAGI. In DNA, the CDR3 is TGTGCCAGCAGTTACCTTAAGGGGAACACCGGGGAGCTGTTTTTT. Its translation: CASSYLKGNTGELFF.

The chain joins TRBV5-1 to TRBJ2-7; TRBD1 aligns across 7 bases. V was clipped by 5 bases and J by 0 bases; unmatched bases: 2. The CDR3 contains 13 residues. Germline CDR1 SGHRS, CDR2 YFSETQ. The DNA of the CDR3 is TGCGCCAGCAGAGGGGACAGCTCCTACGAGCAGTACTTC. Translating gives CASRGDSSYEQYF.

This clone was detected a few times. The chain recombines TRBV5-4 with TRBJ2-3; 12 bases align to TRBD2. CDR1 SGHNT and CDR2 YYREEE come from the germline V gene (reference sequence). V shed 3 bases, J shed 3 bases, and the junction held 5 bases outside the gene matches. The CDR3 totals 16 residues. CDR3 sequence (DNA): TGTGCCAGCAGCTCTGCGACTAGCGGGGGAACAGATACGCAGTATTTT. This gives the protein CASSSATSGGTDTQYF.

The sample holds a few counts of this clone. CDR3 sequence: CASSSSDAYEQYF. In DNA form, the CDR3 reads TGTGCCAGCAGTAGTAGCGACGCCTACGAGCAGTACTTC. This sequence joins TRBV6-1 and TRBJ2-7, with D tentatively TRBD2 (5 bases). Germline V gives CDR1 MNHNS, CDR2 SASEGT. The CDR3 loop spans 13 amino acids. V lost 5 bases, J lost 2 bases, and 10 bases lay in between.

The rearrangement uses TRBV18 and TRBJ1-4, with 7 bases aligning to TRBD1. Germline V gene sequence: CDR1 KGHSH, CDR2 LQKENI. The CDR3 totals 14 residues. J gave up 8 bases and V 3 bases, and 6 bases lay outside the gene matches. As DNA, the CDR3 is TGTGCCAGCTCACCGACAGGGAATTCGGAAAAACTGTTTTTT. Amino acid sequence: CASSPTGNSEKLFF.

This clone has only a few counts. The gene calls are TRBV6-6 and TRBJ1-5; D uncertain. The CDR3 contains 18 residues. Per the germline V gene, CDR1 is MNHNY and CDR2 is SVGAGI (reference sequence). With 6 bases removed from V and 0 bases from J, the gap between germline ends came to 21 bases. The CDR3 DNA is TGTGCCAGCAGCCTAACCCGATTTACCGCAAGTAGCAATCAGCCCCAGCATTTT. Protein product: CASSLTRFTASSNQPQHF.

This clone has a count of ten or more. J is TRBJ2-7 and V is TRBV30; 9 nucleotides match TRBD2. The CDR3 is made up of 14 amino acids. From germline, CDR1 is GTSNPN and CDR2 SVGIG (reference sequence). V gave up 3 bases and J gave up 2 bases; unmatched junction bases: 5. CDR3 sequence: CAWSETSGTYEQYF. The CDR3 region has the DNA TGTGCCTGGAGCGAGACTAGCGGAACCTACGAGCAGTACTTC. The entire variable domain, with the rest obtained from reference TRBV30 and TRBJ2-7, is as follows: SQTIHQWPATLVQPVGSPLSLECTVEGTSNPNLYWYRQAAGRGLQLLFYSVGIGQISSEVPQNLSASRPQDRQFILSSKKLLLSDSGFYLCAWSETSGTYEQYFGPGTRLTVT.

This clone was picked up many times. Other DNA sequences in the sample encode the same CDR3. This sequence joins TRBV27 and TRBJ2-2, with unresolved D. CDR3 length: 14 residues. V lost 5 bases and J lost 2, with 9 bases in between. The germline V gene encodes CDR1 MNHEY and CDR2 SMNVEV (reference sequence). The DNA for the CDR3 is TGTGCCAGCAGTCGGCACCCTAACACCGGGGAGCTGTTTTTT. Residues: CASSRHPNTGELFF.

This chain connects TRBV7-2 to TRBJ1-2, with 7 positions matching TRBD1. The junction had 12 bases not matched to a gene; V was cut back by 5 bases and J by 6 bases. The CDR3 runs to 15 residues. Germline V gene lookup returns CDR1 SGHTA and CDR2 FQGNSA. The CDR3 DNA is TGTGCCAGCAGCCCCTATCGACAGGGAGGTCATGGCTACACCTTC. This translates into CASSPYRQGGHGYTF.

This clone was seen at least ten times. The genes are TRBV20-1 and TRBJ2-7; 9 bases line up with TRBD1. This CDR3 has 13 amino acids. Germline values: CDR1 DFQATT, CDR2 SNEGSKA (reference sequence). V was pared by 6 bases and J by 7 bases, with 10 bases of the junction left unmatched. DNA of the CDR3: TGCAGTGCCCGGGACAGGGAAAAGGGGGAGCAGTACTTC. It encodes CSARDREKGEQYF.

The chain joins TRBV11-2 to TRBJ2-7; either TRBD1 or TRBD2 may supply D (5 bases each). V shed 7 bases and J shed 6 bases, with 22 bases lying between them. CDR3 length: 15 amino acids. CDR1 and CDR2 (germline): SGHAT, FQNNGV. The CDR3 reads CASILVLVRGIEQYF. The DNA of the CDR3 is TGTGCCAGCATCTTGGTTCTGGTGAGGGGAATCGAGCAGTACTTC.

This clone was recorded many times. This rearrangement joins TRBV9 to TRBJ2-2; D is perhaps TRBD2 (6 bases). Per the germline V gene, CDR1 is SGDLS and CDR2 is YYNGEE. The CDR3 loop spans 15 amino acids. V was pared by 0 bases and J by 4 bases, with 10 bases between. CDR3 bases: TGTGCCAGCAGCGTAGCGGGAGCGGGCACCGGGGAGCTGTTTTTT. Protein product: CASSVAGAGTGELFF.

The rearrangement links TRBV4-2 to TRBJ2-2; TRBD2 matches 13 bases. The CDR3 extends over 17 amino acids. The V and J ends lost 4 bases and 2 bases, in that order; junction bases with no gene match: 4. The germline CDR1 and CDR2 sequences are LGHNA and YNFKEQ. CDR3 sequence reads: CASSPRLAGGNTGELFF. The DNA of the CDR3 is TGTGCCAGCAGCCCAAGACTAGCGGGAGGTAACACCGGGGAGCTGTTTTTT.

This clone appeared many times. The chain employs TRBV28 and TRBJ2-7, with 10 bases fitting TRBD2. V lost 6 bases and J lost 6; bases outside the gene matches: 8. This CDR3 has 14 residues. In germline, CDR1 is MDHEN, CDR2 SYDVKM. CDR3 protein: CASSPTSGKGEQYF. CDR3 in DNA: TGTGCCAGCAGCCCTACTAGCGGGAAGGGCGAGCAGTACTTC. Full variable domain (remainder filled in from reference TRBV28 and TRBJ2-7): DVKVTQSSRYLVKRTGEKVFLECVQDMDHENMFWYRQDPGLGLRLIYFSYDVKMKEKGDIPEGYSVSREKKERFSLILESASTNQTSMYLCASSPTSGKGEQYFGPGTRLTVT.